The 11 T cell receptor beta chains in this list originate from one sample, sequenced in a study of blood T cell repertoires in COVID-19 (TCRdb year 2020). Library creation used the immunoSEQ multiplex PCR assay. TCRdb retrieved this table from immuneACCESS and kept in-frame rearrangements only. Not all clones are present; in checked studies, unresolved V genes account for under half, and no reason is known for the remainder. The sample contains 200,000 to 300,000 clones, around 89% of them found a single time. The ten largest clones represent approximately 2.5% of the sample. Sample: PBMCs or T cells enriched from blood (not recorded which). The receptors shown here come from a middle-aged woman with acute COVID-19.

This clone was recorded once. V and J are TRBV18 and TRBJ1-4; possible D gene TRBD1, 6 bases. This CDR3 region has 15 residues. CDR1 is KGHSH, CDR2 LQKENI, per germline. V dropped 1 base and J dropped 4 bases, with 10 bases sitting between them. DNA for the CDR3: TGTGCCAGCTCACCACAGGGCAGGGGTAATGAAAAACTGTTTTTT. It specifies CASSPQGRGNEKLFF.

This chain uses TRBV6-2 or TRBV6-3 with TRBJ2-4; D perhaps matches TRBD2 (6 bases). This CDR3 is 14 amino acids long. Germline loops: CDR1 MNHEY, CDR2 SVGEGT. Trimming removed 5 bases from V and 5 bases from J, with 13 bases in between. In nucleotides, the CDR3 is TGTGCCAGCAGTGCGGGGAGGACTCAAAACATTCAGTACTTC. As protein: CASSAGRTQNIQYF.

The chain recombines TRBV4-1 with TRBJ2-5; D is perhaps TRBD2 (5 bases). Germline CDR1 reads MGHRA; CDR2 reads YSYEKL. V lost 2 bases to trimming and J lost 1 base, with 8 bases between them. This CDR3 spans 14 amino acids. The CDR3 sequence: CASSQTGIQETQYF. Here the CDR3 DNA reads TGCGCCAGCAGCCAAACCGGGATCCAAGAGACCCAGTACTTC.

The chain has TRBV9 and TRBJ2-2, with 9 bases matching TRBD1. The CDR3 totals 16 residues. CDR1 is SGDLS and CDR2 is YYNGEE in the germline V gene. The V segment lost 5 bases and the J segment 7 bases; nucleotides outside the gene matches: 12. The CDR3 sequence: CASRQQGQGVFGELFF. DNA for the CDR3: TGTGCCAGCAGACAACAGGGACAGGGTGTGTTCGGGGAGCTGTTTTTT.

The rearrangement uses TRBV3-1 (or the pseudogene TRBV3-2) and TRBJ1-2; 8 bases agree with TRBD1. Germline CDR1 and CDR2: LGHDT and YNNKEL (reference sequence). The CDR3 contains 13 residues. Trimming removed 6 bases from V and 6 bases from J; junction bases left unmatched: 6. In DNA, the CDR3 is TGTGCCAGCAGTCCGACAGGGGAGCATGGCTACACCTTC. This gives the protein CASSPTGEHGYTF.

The chain carries TRBV5-1 and TRBJ1-4; D uncertain. CDR1 and CDR2 (germline): SGHRS, YFSETQ. There are 14 residues in the CDR3. The V end lost 4 bases, the J end lost 7 bases, and 14 bases lay between the germline ends. The CDR3 protein is CASSRVSGGEKLFF. In DNA, the CDR3 is TGCGCCAGCAGCCGGGTCTCCGGAGGTGAAAAACTGTTTTTT.

J is TRBJ2-5 and V is TRBV18; 10 positions agree with TRBD2. J lost 3 bases, V lost 3 bases, and 10 bases had no gene match. The CDR3 runs 17 residues. The germline gives CDR1 KGHSH, CDR2 LQKENI. CDR3 bases: TGTGCCAGCTCACCCATTAGCGGGGGGTCACAGGAAGAGACCCAGTACTTC. It encodes CASSPISGGSQEETQYF. Variable domain in full (rest from reference TRBV18 and TRBJ2-5): NAGVMQNPRHLVRRRGQEARLRCSPMKGHSHVYWYRQLPEEGLKFMVYLQKENIIDESGMPKERFSAEFPKEGPSILRIQQVVRGDSAAYFCASSPISGGSQEETQYFGPGTRLLVL.

V gene TRBV11-3 combines with J gene TRBJ2-2, with no clear D. Germline CDR1 SGHNT, CDR2 YENEEA. The CDR3 runs to 15 residues. Trimming removed 5 bases at V and 5 bases at J, with 15 bases between. In nucleotides, the CDR3 is TGTGCCAGCAGCCCAACACGACTCATTACCGGGGAGCTGTTTTTT. It codes for CASSPTRLITGELFF.

The chain couples TRBV6-5 to TRBJ1-1, with D perhaps matching TRBD1 (5 bases). With 2 bases removed from V and 8 bases from J, the gap between germline ends came to 9 bases. The CDR3 covers 12 residues. Germline lookup yields CDR1 MNHEY and CDR2 SVGAGI. The CDR3 region is CASSYRGSEAFF. The DNA for the CDR3 is TGTGCCAGCAGTTACCGGGGGTCCGAAGCTTTCTTT.

This CDR3 is CASSRQGLNYGYTF. The CDR3 DNA is TGTGCCAGCAGCCGACAGGGTCTTAACTATGGCTACACCTTC. The J gene is TRBJ1-2, the V gene TRBV14; 7 nucleotides align to TRBD1. V shed 4 bases and J 1 base; nucleotides not matched to a gene: 3. CDR1 is SGHDN, CDR2 FVKESK, per germline. This CDR3 is 14 amino acids long.

This sequence joins TRBV2 and TRBJ2-5; a possible D gene is TRBD2 (6 bases). The length of the CDR3 is 14 residues. Germline-derived CDR1 and CDR2 are SNHLY and FYNNEI. Between the trimmed V and J ends, which lost 6 bases and 1 base, there was a span of 12 bases. CDR3 residues: CASSLGTLQETQYF. CDR3 DNA: TGTGCCAGCAGCCTCGGGACTCTCCAAGAGACCCAGTACTTC.